This T cell receptor beta chain was profiled in a study of shared clonotypes between healthy human individuals. Approximately 30,000 T cell genomes (approximately 180 ng DNA) went into each sorted-subset replicate. Using immunoSEQ multiplex PCR, the repertoire was profiled, and TCRdb retains in-frame clones only, with some absent. This repertoire shows some 2,100,000 clones, 90% to 95% found once; its top ten account for 1.5% to 2%. CD45RO-negative CD8 cells positively selected for CCR7 made up the naive population, which excluded terminally differentiated effector memory CD45RA+ cells. As for this clone: The antigen remains undetermined.

Germline V lookup: CDR1 GTSNPN, CDR2 SVGIG (reference sequence). The CDR3 is 12 amino acids. Trimming pared 2 bases from V and 5 bases from J, leaving 8 bases between. Study-level points and caveats: Generally, naive subsets came out with larger estimated richness than memory subsets. The naive CD4 repertoires of a few donors were compared, and around 4.9% of clonotypes were shared.

Sequenced material: naive CD8+ T cells from PBMCs. This receptor was taken from a man aged 18-30 years in good health. Some clones in this sample may be carry-over from other donors' samples. The rearrangement joins TRBV30 to TRBJ2-3, with a weak D call TRBD1 (5 bases). The CDR3 nucleotides are TGTGCCTGGAGTTGGGGCCGAGATACGCAGTATTTT. Translation gives CAWSWGRDTQYF.